This entry lists 25 T cell receptor beta chains sequenced from one sample in a study of prognosis after radiotherapy for stage I lung cancer. Two-round multiplex PCR on genomic DNA was the method by which TCR beta CDR3 was amplified. Amplification during the initial PCR round employed primers specific to each TRBV and TRBJ gene. TCRdb used MiXCR to reprocess the multiplex PCR reads, holding one entry per CDR3 protein. This repertoire shows roughly 30,000 distinct CDR3 sequences, 35% to 45% found once; its top ten account for 15% to 17%. The source material was PBMCs, sampled before or after stereotactic body radiation therapy (not recorded which). These receptors all stem from a donor aged 50 or older with non-small cell lung cancer.

This clonotype was seen many times. The chain carries TRBV6-4 and TRBJ2-7; 9 nucleotides match TRBD1. The germline V gene has CDR1 MRHNA and CDR2 SNTAGT. This CDR3 has 15 amino acids. V lost 5 bases to trimming and J lost 2 bases; unmatched junction nucleotides: 7. The CDR3 protein is CASSTGQGWTYEQYF. Here the CDR3 DNA reads TGTGCCAGCAGTACCGGACAGGGGTGGACCTACGAGCAGTACTTC.

The table lists this clonotype with many counts. The J gene is TRBJ2-7, the V gene TRBV7-9; D possibly uses TRBD1 or TRBD2 (5 bases each). This CDR3 region has 14 residues. The ends were cut back, 6 bases at V and 5 bases at J, with 17 bases in the middle. Germline V gene data show CDR1 as SEHNR and CDR2 as FQNEAQ (reference sequence). The CDR3 DNA reads as TGTGCCAGCAGTTCTGGTTGGGGGTCGGACGAGCAGTACTTC. Protein product: CASSSGWGSDEQYF.

V and J are TRBV12-3 or TRBV12-4 and TRBJ2-2, with 10 positions matching TRBD1. This CDR3 contains 15 residues. V shed 5 bases, J shed 6 bases, and the junction held 6 bases outside the gene matches. DNA of the CDR3: TGTGCCAGCAGTCTGGGACAGGGGATGCCCGGGGAGCTGTTTTTT. This sequence encodes CASSLGQGMPGELFF.

A remark on this clonotype: The CDR3 does not end in the conserved phenylalanine or tryptophan, so this is likely a read error. The CDR3 region is CSVEPKGQGETQYL. The CDR3 DNA reads TGCAGCGTTGAACCGAAAGGGCAGGGGGAGACCCAGTACTTA. The chain is built from TRBV29-1 and TRBJ2-5; perhaps TRBD1 as D (6 bases). The CDR3 length is 14 residues. Between the trimmed V and J ends, which lost 2 bases and 5 bases, there was a span of 15 bases. Per germline, CDR1 SQVTM and CDR2 ANQGSEA.

At least ten counts were recorded for this clonotype. The rearrangement joins TRBV6-1 to TRBJ1-1; D is unresolved. Germline loops: CDR1 MNHNS, CDR2 SASEGT. The CDR3 length is 13 residues. V lost 6 bases and J 0 bases, leaving 8 bases between the germline ends. The CDR3 DNA follows: TGTGCCAGCAGAGTTACAATGAACACTGAAGCTTTCTTT. Translated: CASRVTMNTEAFF.

In this sample, this clonotype turned up many times. The CDR3 loop is CASSPGTGTRETQYF. CDR3 DNA: TGTGCCAGCAGCCCCGGGACAGGGACTAGGGAGACCCAGTACTTC. This chain uses TRBV5-6 with TRBJ2-5; tentative D call: TRBD1 (9 bases). The germline V gene encodes CDR1 SGHDT and CDR2 YYEEEE. The V gene lost 4 bases and the J gene lost 5 bases, with 18 bases spanning the gap. This CDR3 has 15 residues.

By share, this clonotype counts as medium-sized. CDR3 bases: TGTGCCAGCAGTTTAGACGGGGTTAATTCACCCCTCCACTTT. Residues: CASSLDGVNSPLHF. The rearrangement links TRBV28 to TRBJ1-6; no reliable D call. This CDR3 has 14 residues. Germline-derived CDR1 and CDR2 are MDHEN and SYDVKM. Deletions cut 2 bases from V and 6 bases from J, with 8 bases between.

Turning to this clonotype: A read error may account for a junction end that differs from germline. The rearrangement uses TRBV20-1 and TRBJ2-3, with D tentatively TRBD2 (6 bases). This CDR3 region has 16 residues. Germline CDR1 reads DFQATT; CDR2 reads SNEGSKA (reference sequence). The CDR3 spells CSASYGGPPQVATQCF. In nucleotides, the CDR3 is TGCAGTGCTAGCTACGGGGGTCCCCCGCAGGTGGCTACGCAGTGTTTT.

In this sample, this clonotype turned up many times. The chain carries TRBV20-1 and TRBJ1-1, with TRBD1 identical over 8 bases. The CDR3 extends over 13 amino acids. CDR1 and CDR2 from the germline V gene are DFQATT and SNEGSKA (reference sequence). V shed 6 bases, J shed 5 bases, and the junction held 8 bases outside the gene matches. The chain's CDR3 is CSAFQGARTEAFF. The CDR3 DNA sequence: TGCAGTGCGTTCCAGGGGGCGCGGACTGAAGCTTTCTTT.

This clonotype was counted many times. This chain joins TRBV4-2 and TRBJ1-4; a weak D match, TRBD1 (5 bases). The V end lost 0 bases, the J end lost 0 bases, and 11 bases lay between the germline ends. Germline V CDR1 and CDR2: LGHNA, YNFKEQ. This CDR3 spans 17 amino acids. The CDR3 coding sequence is TGTGCCAGCAGCCAAGATGGGGGGGGGGCAACTAATGAAAAACTGTTTTTT. Translation: CASSQDGGGATNEKLFF.

This clonotype has only a few counts. A far bigger clonotype differs at one base, so this is likely a read error. J is TRBJ2-1 and V is TRBV6-2 or TRBV6-3; D remains unclear. The V end lost 7 bases, the J end lost 5 bases, and 12 bases lay between the germline ends. The germline gives CDR1 MNHEY, CDR2 SVGEGT. CDR3 length: 13 residues. CDR3 DNA sequence: TGTGCCAGCATTGACCGCACACACAATGAGCAGTTCTTC. Translated, it gives CASIDRTHNEQFF.

This clonotype occurred a few times. The junction and the germline gene differ at one end; a read error may be behind it. V gene TRBV15 combines with J gene TRBJ1-2; D remains unclear. Germline values: CDR1 LNHNV, CDR2 YYDKDF (reference sequence). CDR3 length: 16 residues. The CDR3 protein is CATSRYLVGGGYGYTF. Written as DNA, the CDR3 is TGTGCTACCAGCAGATATCTTGTGGGTGGAGGGTACGGCTACACCTTC.

This clonotype has at least ten counts. The chain joins TRBV5-1 to TRBJ2-1; the D is unclear. Looked up from germline, CDR1 is SGHRS and CDR2 is YFSETQ. The V end was cut by 2 bases, the J end by 0 bases, with 12 bases between. The CDR3 is 16 residues long. For the CDR3, the DNA is TGCGCCAGCAGCTTCGCCGGGCAGGCCTCCTACAATGAGCAGTTCTTC. As protein: CASSFAGQASYNEQFF.

V gene TRBV5-1 combines with J gene TRBJ2-3; D is unclear. Germline V CDR1 and CDR2: SGHRS, YFSETQ. Trimming cost V 0 bases and J 1 base, with 6 bases left between them. The CDR3 loop spans 14 amino acids. The CDR3 nucleotides are TGCGCCAGCAGCTTGGAAGGTTGCACAGATACGCAGTATTTT. This encodes CASSLEGCTDTQYF.

The chain links TRBV27 to TRBJ2-5; 10 bases are shared with TRBD2. This CDR3 is 16 amino acids long. The V segment lost 8 bases and the J segment 5 bases; nucleotides outside the gene matches: 14. Germline V gene data show CDR1 as MNHEY and CDR2 as SMNVEV (reference sequence). CDR3 sequence (DNA): TGTGCCAGCCCATTCGGGGCTAGCGGGAGTCCGGAGACCCAGTACTTC. Protein: CASPFGASGSPETQYF.

The chain joins TRBV28 to TRBJ2-7; unclear D gene. The CDR3 spans 14 residues. Trimming removed 2 bases from V and 4 bases from J, with 12 bases in between. Per germline, CDR1 MDHEN and CDR2 SYDVKM. CDR3: CASSLGVPPYEQYF. The CDR3 coding sequence is TGTGCCAGCAGTTTAGGGGTCCCTCCGTACGAGCAGTACTTC.

Only one count was recorded for this clonotype. Only one base separates this from a far larger clonotype, so it likely reflects a read error. The chain carries TRBV6-4 and TRBJ2-3; no reliable D call. V lost 6 bases, J lost 3 bases, and 13 bases lay in between. CDR3 length: 14 amino acids. Looked up from germline, CDR1 is MRHNA and CDR2 is SNTAGT. The CDR3 loop reads CASSLPDRTDTQYF. The CDR3 coding sequence is TGTGCCAGCAGCCTCCCAGATAGAACAGATACGCAGTATTTT.

This clonotype occurred many times. The chain links TRBV28 to TRBJ2-2, with a tentative D call TRBD1 (6 bases). Between the trimmed V and J ends, which lost 4 bases and 0 bases, there was a span of 18 bases. Germline loops: CDR1 MDHEN, CDR2 SYDVKM. The CDR3 consists of 18 residues. The DNA of the CDR3 is TGTGCCAGCAGTTATATTTGGGGCTGGACAGCGAACACCGGGGAGCTGTTTTTT. The encoded protein is CASSYIWGWTANTGELFF.

About this clonotype itself: One junction end disagrees with the germline gene, perhaps due to a read error. The rearrangement uses TRBV12-3 or TRBV12-4 and TRBJ2-2, with a weak D call TRBD1 (6 bases). The CDR3 is 14 residues long. The CDR3 coding sequence is TGTGCCAGCAGTTTACAGGGGATGGTCGGGGAGTTGTTTTTT. It codes for CASSLQGMVGELFF.

In regard to this clonotype: One junction end disagrees with the germline gene, perhaps due to a read error. V gene TRBV4-1 combines with J gene TRBJ1-6, with unresolved D. In germline, CDR1 is MGHRA, CDR2 YSYEKL. The CDR3 covers 14 residues. The CDR3 reads CASSQEHLGSPLQF. The CDR3 nucleotides are TGCGCCAGCAGCCAAGAACATTTGGGGTCACCCCTCCAATTT.

As to this clonotype: A far more abundant clone sits one base away, making this likely a read error. DNA of the CDR3: TGTTCCAGCAGGTCGCGTGGCCAAGAGACCCAGTACTTC. It codes for CSSRSRGQETQYF. The chain has TRBV6-5 and TRBJ2-5; D unclear. The germline CDR1 and CDR2 sequences are MNHEY and SVGAGI. The CDR3 runs to 13 residues.

This clonotype was seen many times. J is TRBJ1-1 and V is TRBV12-3 or TRBV12-4; 11 nucleotides align to TRBD1. CDR3 size: 14 residues. V trimming: 7 bases; J trimming: 5 bases; junction bases outside the gene matches: 6. The CDR3 sequence is CASTYGQGATEAFF. DNA for the CDR3: TGTGCCAGCACTTATGGACAGGGGGCGACTGAAGCTTTCTTT.

This clonotype was seen ten or more times. The chain has TRBV11-2 and TRBJ2-1, with 11 bases that match TRBD2. CDR1 is SGHAT, CDR2 FQNNGV, per germline. Trimming at V came to 5 bases and at J to 7 bases, leaving 10 bases not matched to a gene. The CDR3 sequence is 16 residues long. CDR3 residues: CASSPTLAGVANEQFF. Here the CDR3 DNA reads TGTGCCAGCAGCCCAACACTAGCGGGAGTTGCGAATGAGCAGTTCTTC. The full variable domain, with the rest looked up from reference TRBV11-2 and TRBJ2-1, is EAGVAQSPRYKIIEKRQSVAFWCNPISGHATLYWYQQILGQGPKLLIQFQNNGVVDDSQLPKDRFSAERLKGVDSTLKIQPAKLEDSAVYLCASSPTLAGVANEQFFGPGTRLTVL.

V usage is TRBV28 and J usage is TRBJ2-1; 8 bases are shared with TRBD2. The CDR3 consists of 17 residues. Losses at the gene ends were 4 bases for V and 10 bases for J; bases not matched to a gene: 18. Germline CDR1 is MDHEN and CDR2 is SYDVKM. Written as DNA, the CDR3 is TGTGCCAGCAGTTCCAGACCGGGACTAGGATTCCCGTGGGAGCAGTTCTTC. Amino acids: CASSSRPGLGFPWEQFF.

A note on this clonotype: This likely reflects a read error, since a far larger clone is one base away. This chain joins TRBV20-1 and TRBJ2-7; D not certain. The CDR3 has 12 amino acids. Trimming removed 6 bases at V and 7 bases at J, with 16 bases between. Germline CDR1 is DFQATT and CDR2 is SNEGSKA (reference sequence). The CDR3, as DNA: TGCAGTGCCCAGCGATCCTACAATGAGCAGTACTTC. Translating it yields CSAQRSYNEQYF.